This TCR beta chain is from a study of CD8+ T cells in alopecia areata (dated by TCRdb to the late 2010s). With regard to the full study: The treated patients took part in an open-label pilot trial in which moderate-to-severe alopecia areata was treated with oral tofacitinib at 5 to 10 mg twice daily. Scalp clonality was compared across normal scalp (n=4), patchy alopecia areata scalp (n=8), and alopecia totalis/universalis scalp (n=8). In humans, TCRbeta sequencing was performed on scalp tissue and on sorted CD4+ and CD8+ peripheral blood T cells from healthy controls and from patients with patchy or totalis/universalis alopecia areata. RNA was obtained with the PAXgene miRNA kit for fixed scalp, the miRNeasy kit for PBMCs, and the RNeasy kit for mouse skin. Tofacitinib was administered for 6 to 18 months, and 6 months of follow-up off drug were then conducted to assess delayed response and recurrence. immunoSEQ multiplex PCR using 35 Vbeta forward primers and 13 Jbeta reverse primers was used to amplify TCRbeta CDR3 regions. In both human patients and the C3H/HeJ mouse model, the study applied high-throughput TCRbeta sequencing to look at T cell clonal expansion in alopecia areata. Patients on tofacitinib were biopsied at baseline and after 4 and 24 weeks of treatment, and several of the patients also had a later scalp biopsy. Beyond this particular receptor, the publication reports: Compared with mice, TCR sequences shared between patients were less clear, possibly partly because of HLA diversity across the patient population. Higher clonality and more expanded CD8+ clones were observed in lesional scalp than in normal scalp, particularly in alopecia totalis/universalis, a finding suggestive of antigenic drive. Unlike mouse skin, which is dominated by gammadelta T cells, normal human skin has resident alphabeta T cells that are also sequenced, and this complicates analysis of the scalp TCR repertoire.

This sample's time point label indicates: baseline before oral tofacitinib. From alopecia areata patients, peripheral blood was collected along with lesional scalp punch biopsies. PBMCs were isolated by density centrifugation and stained for CD3, CD4 and CD8, and CD4+ and CD8+ T cells were sorted on a FACSAria. The library was generated by the immunoSEQ multiplex PCR assay. RNA was extracted from all samples and reverse transcribed into cDNA, which served as template for TCR sequencing. First-strand cDNA was synthesized with SuperScript III using a 2:1 mix of oligo-dT and random hexamers. A synthetic immune receptor repertoire was used to gauge amplification bias, and whatever bias remained was removed computationally. In the source study's methods: Raw reads were preprocessed to remove errors, and CDR3 was defined by IMGT conventions from the conserved cysteine to phenylalanine. Clonality was calculated as 1 minus Shannon entropy normalized by log2 of the number of productive unique TCRs. Whether scalp clones were CD4 or CD8 was inferred by matching scalp TCRbeta sequences against CD4 and CD8 repertoires sorted from blood. Entries here come from immuneACCESS through TCRdb and include only in-frame sequences with V and J called. Some clones fail to appear in such tables; in the studies checked, an unresolved V gene covers under half of the shortfall, and the cause of the remainder is unknown. V, J and clone size are those of that table, while D and trimming were read from the DNA. Recorded for this sample are 100,000 to 150,000 clones; around 60% of them occurred a single time. The ten largest clones capture 4.5% of the sample.

With regard to this clone: Its antigen is currently not known. The sample holds no much larger clone one base away, and base qualities are not on file.

CDR1 and CDR2 are read off the germline V gene as LGHNA and YSLEER. V lost 1 base and J lost 1 base; the stretch between them is 15 bases long. Counted from cysteine to phenylalanine, this CDR3 has 17 amino acids. Only the CDR3 DNA stays, 51 bases, in frame from base 1. The specimen was CD4+ T cells sorted from blood, collected at week 0. The rearrangement combines TRBV4-3 with TRBJ2-3, with no confident D gene call. This receptor was identified in a human donor with alopecia areata. In nucleotides, the sequence is TGCGCCAGCAGCCAAGGGCACCTAACTCTAGGCACAGATACGCAGTATTTT. Translation gives CASSQGHLTLGTDTQYF.